Listed below are T cell receptor beta chains from one sample, sequenced in a study of blood T cell repertoires in COVID-19. TCRdb's table, derived via immunoSEQ multiplex PCR, lists solely in-frame clones and lacks some. This table has 90,000 or so clones, 75% to 90% appearing once. Sequencing was performed on peripheral blood. The source is an elderly woman with active COVID-19. CDR3s include the opening cysteine and the closing phenylalanine or tryptophan. D genes are given only for firm matches. Not all rows give a size; the values are once, few, many and, for expanded clones, a class.

J gene | V gene | D gene | clone size | CDR3 protein | CDR3 DNA
TRBJ1-1 | TRBV29-1 | NA | NA | CSVVNRDTEAFF | TGCAGCGTTGTGAACAGGGACACTGAAGCTTTCTTT
TRBJ1-1 | TRBV27 | TRBD1 | NA | CASSHDRANTEAFF | TGTGCCAGCAGCCACGACAGGGCAAACACTGAAGCTTTCTTT
TRBJ2-5 | TRBV5-1 | NA | NA | CASSLGNAGGQETQYF | TGCGCCAGCAGCTTGGGTAACGCAGGGGGGCAAGAGACCCAGTACTTC
TRBJ2-4 | TRBV19 | NA | NA | CASSGGSTVAKNIQYF | TGTGCCAGTAGCGGGGGATCGACAGTAGCCAAAAACATTCAGTACTTC
TRBJ1-2 | TRBV28 | NA | NA | CASSQPGGGKIDGYTF | TGTGCCAGCAGTCAGCCTGGTGGAGGGAAGATAGATGGCTACACCTTC
TRBJ1-6 | TRBV6-6 | NA | NA | CASSPSAYNSPLHF | TGTGCCAGCAGCCCGAGCGCCTATAATTCACCCCTCCACTTT
TRBJ2-2 | TRBV19 | NA | NA | CASTERDSRAANTGELFF | TGTGCCAGTACCGAGAGGGACTCTCGAGCGGCGAACACCGGGGAGCTGTTTTTT
TRBJ1-1 | TRBV11-2 | NA | NA | CASSFDRWNTEAFF | TGTGCCAGCAGCTTTGACAGGTGGAACACTGAAGCTTTCTTT
TRBJ1-5 | TRBV4-1 | TRBD1 | NA | CASSLGGQYHQPQHF | TGCGCCAGCAGCCTTGGGGGACAGTACCATCAGCCCCAGCATTTT
TRBJ1-2 | TRBV28 | TRBD1 | once | CASSLEQGAYGYTF | TGTGCCAGCAGTCTCGAACAGGGGGCATATGGCTACACCTTC
TRBJ2-1 | TRBV9 | TRBD1 | NA | CASSGTTGGNEQFF | TGTGCCAGCAGCGGAACGACAGGGGGCAATGAGCAGTTCTTC
TRBJ1-2 | TRBV28 | NA | NA | CATGSVANYGYTF | TGTGCCACAGGGTCGGTAGCTAACTATGGCTACACCTTC
TRBJ2-5 | TRBV5-6 | TRBD1 | NA | CASRRQGAQETQYF | TGTGCCAGCAGGCGACAGGGGGCCCAAGAGACCCAGTACTTC
TRBJ1-1 | TRBV6-2/TRBV6-3 | TRBD1 | NA | CASSIEGAYFVDTEAFF | TGTGCCAGCAGTATCGAGGGGGCGTACTTTGTGGACACTGAAGCTTTCTTT
TRBJ2-1 | TRBV11-1 | NA | NA | CASSLDRFSYNEQFF | TGTGCCAGCAGCTTGGACAGATTCTCCTACAATGAGCAGTTCTTC
TRBJ1-2 | TRBV19 | NA | NA | CASSISGGGYTF | TGTGCCAGTAGTATTTCCGGCGGTGGCTACACCTTC
TRBJ1-5 | TRBV4-1 | TRBD1 | NA | CASSRSGTGGTGVNQPQHF | TGCGCCAGCAGCCGATCCGGGACAGGGGGAACGGGGGTCAATCAGCCCCAGCATTTT
TRBJ2-3 | TRBV4-3 | TRBD2 | NA | CASSQSAGITDTQYF | TGCGCCAGCAGCCAATCAGCGGGGATCACAGATACGCAGTATTTT
TRBJ1-6 | TRBV4-3 | TRBD1 | NA | CASSQVDRGPGSPLHF | TGCGCCAGCAGCCAAGTTGACAGGGGGCCTGGTTCACCCCTCCACTTT
TRBJ1-4 | TRBV6-1 | TRBD1 | NA | CASSESPGQGYEKLFF | TGTGCCAGCAGTGAATCGCCGGGACAGGGATATGAAAAACTGTTTTTT
TRBJ2-1 | TRBV7-3 | NA | NA | CASSYYPPPFLKGNEQFF | TGTGCCAGCAGCTATTACCCCCCCCCTTTCCTAAAGGGGAATGAGCAGTTCTTC
TRBJ2-3 | TRBV18 | TRBD2 | NA | CASSPGLAEADTQYF | TGTGCCAGCTCACCAGGACTAGCGGAGGCAGATACGCAGTATTTT
TRBJ1-2 | TRBV19 | TRBD1 | NA | CASTPRGDRAGYTF | TGTGCCAGTACCCCCCGAGGGGACAGGGCCGGCTACACCTTC
TRBJ1-2 | TRBV3-1/TRBV3-2 | NA | NA | CASSRENYGYTF | TGTGCCAGCTCCCGGGAAAACTATGGCTACACCTTC
TRBJ2-1 | TRBV29-1 | NA | NA | CSVELESAGFAYNEQFF | TGCAGCGTTGAGCTCGAATCCGCGGGATTTGCCTACAATGAGCAGTTCTTC
TRBJ2-1 | TRBV3-1/TRBV3-2 | TRBD2 | few | CASSSSGTSGNNEQFF | TGTGCCAGCAGCTCTTCCGGGACTAGCGGCAACAATGAGCAGTTCTTC
TRBJ2-7 | TRBV4-3 | NA | NA | CASSQDRAQGIYEQYF | TGCGCCAGCAGCCAAGATCGGGCCCAGGGAATCTACGAGCAGTACTTC
TRBJ1-5 | TRBV7-2 | NA | NA | CASSLQGSQPQHF | TGTGCCAGCAGCTTACAGGGTAGTCAGCCCCAGCATTTT
TRBJ2-1 | TRBV5-1 | TRBD2 | NA | CASSLSLAGPNEQFF | TGCGCCAGCAGCTTAAGCCTAGCGGGGCCCAATGAGCAGTTCTTC
TRBJ1-2 | TRBV6-5 | TRBD1 | NA | CASCRDRVQNGYTF | TGTGCCAGCTGCCGGGACAGGGTTCAAAATGGCTACACCTTC
TRBJ2-4 | TRBV2 | NA | NA | CASTGEGDIQYF | TGTGCCAGCACAGGTGAAGGGGACATTCAGTACTTC
TRBJ2-7 | TRBV7-9 | NA | NA | CASSRPYGEQYF | TGTGCCAGCAGCCGGCCCTACGGGGAGCAGTACTTC
TRBJ2-7 | TRBV18 | NA | NA | CASSRQGGNEQYF | TGTGCCAGTTCCCGACAGGGAGGTAACGAGCAGTACTTC
TRBJ2-5 | TRBV23-1 | TRBD2 | NA | CASSSGGLANQETQYF | TGCGCCAGCAGTTCAGGGGGACTAGCGAATCAAGAGACCCAGTACTTC
TRBJ1-2 | TRBV7-9 | TRBD1 | NA | CASSSPGTGAYGYTF | TGTGCCAGCAGCTCCCCCGGGACAGGGGCCTATGGCTACACCTTC
TRBJ2-1 | TRBV28 | NA | NA | CASSLKQASYNEQFF | TGTGCCAGCAGTTTAAAACAGGCCTCCTACAATGAGCAGTTCTTC
TRBJ2-5 | TRBV5-1 | TRBD1 | NA | CASSSGTGVPQETQYF | TGCGCCAGCAGCTCGGGGACAGGAGTACCGCAAGAGACCCAGTACTTC
TRBJ2-7 | TRBV13 | TRBD2 | NA | CASSLGNGRASEQYF | TGTGCCAGCAGCTTAGGTAACGGGAGGGCCTCCGAGCAGTACTTC
TRBJ1-6 | TRBV10-1 | NA | NA | CARPLLAHSPLHF | TGCGCCAGACCCTTATTAGCCCACTCACCCCTCCACTTT
TRBJ2-7 | TRBV4-3 | NA | NA | CASSQEYAAAAYEQYF | TGCGCCAGCAGCCAAGAGTACGCGGCCGCGGCCTACGAGCAGTACTTC
TRBJ2-7 | TRBV11-3 | NA | NA | CASSLYTEYEQYF | TGTGCCAGCAGCTTGTACACAGAATACGAGCAGTACTTC
TRBJ2-5 | TRBV5-4 | NA | NA | CASSLWGVQETQYF | TGTGCCAGCAGCCTGTGGGGCGTCCAAGAGACCCAGTACTTC
TRBJ2-2 | TRBV18 | NA | NA | CASSPPRGPGDTGELFF | TGTGCCAGCTCACCACCACGCGGGCCAGGGGACACCGGGGAGCTGTTTTTT
TRBJ1-1 | TRBV5-1 | NA | NA | CASSSTGNTEAFF | TGCGCCAGCAGCTCGACAGGGAACACTGAAGCTTTCTTT
TRBJ2-5 | TRBV7-9 | NA | NA | CASSLGAGTQETQYF | TGTGCCAGCAGCTTAGGGGCGGGGACCCAAGAGACCCAGTACTTC
TRBJ2-7 | TRBV9 | NA | NA | CASSGSSYEQYF | TGTGCCAGCAGCGGCAGCTCCTACGAGCAGTACTTC
TRBJ2-5 | TRBV10-3 | NA | NA | CAISEDGGWGQETQYF | TGTGCCATCAGTGAAGACGGGGGATGGGGCCAAGAGACCCAGTACTTC
TRBJ2-1 | TRBV5-6 | NA | NA | CASSGPGSASYNEQFF | TGTGCCAGCAGCGGACCCGGGAGTGCTTCCTACAATGAGCAGTTCTTC
TRBJ2-1 | TRBV11-3 | NA | NA | CASSLMPSNEQFF | TGTGCCAGCAGCTTGATGCCCAGTAATGAGCAGTTCTTC
TRBJ2-7 | TRBV28 | NA | NA | CASSAGTPSSYEQYF | TGTGCCAGCAGTGCTGGGACTCCAAGCTCCTACGAGCAGTACTTC